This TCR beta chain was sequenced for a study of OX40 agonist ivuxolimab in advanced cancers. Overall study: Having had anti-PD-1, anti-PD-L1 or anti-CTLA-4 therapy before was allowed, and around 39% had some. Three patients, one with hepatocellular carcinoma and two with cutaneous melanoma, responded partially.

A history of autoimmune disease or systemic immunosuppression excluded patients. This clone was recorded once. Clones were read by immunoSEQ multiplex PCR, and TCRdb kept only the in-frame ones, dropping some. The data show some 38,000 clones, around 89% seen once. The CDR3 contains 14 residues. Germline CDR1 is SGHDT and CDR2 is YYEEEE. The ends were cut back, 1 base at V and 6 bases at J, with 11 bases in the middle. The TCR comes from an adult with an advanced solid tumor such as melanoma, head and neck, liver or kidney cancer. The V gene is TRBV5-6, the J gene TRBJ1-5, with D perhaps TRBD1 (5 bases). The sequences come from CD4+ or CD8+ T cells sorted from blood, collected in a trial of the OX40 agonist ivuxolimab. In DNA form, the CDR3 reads TGTGCCAGCAGCTTGAAGCCCCAGGGTCAGCCCCAGCATTTT. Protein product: CASSLKPQGQPQHF.